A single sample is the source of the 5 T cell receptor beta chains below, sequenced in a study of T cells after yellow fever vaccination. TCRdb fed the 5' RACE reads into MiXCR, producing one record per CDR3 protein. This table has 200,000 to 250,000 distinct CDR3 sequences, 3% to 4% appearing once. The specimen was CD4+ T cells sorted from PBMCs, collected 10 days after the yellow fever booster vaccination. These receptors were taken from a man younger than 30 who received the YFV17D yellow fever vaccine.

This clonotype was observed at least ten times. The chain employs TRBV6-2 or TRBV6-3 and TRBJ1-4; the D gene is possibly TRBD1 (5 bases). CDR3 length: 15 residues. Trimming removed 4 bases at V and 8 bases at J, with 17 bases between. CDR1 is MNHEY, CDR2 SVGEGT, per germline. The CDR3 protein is CASSFNGLRGEKLFF. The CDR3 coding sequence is TGTGCCAGCAGTTTCAACGGACTGAGGGGCGAAAAACTGTTTTTT.

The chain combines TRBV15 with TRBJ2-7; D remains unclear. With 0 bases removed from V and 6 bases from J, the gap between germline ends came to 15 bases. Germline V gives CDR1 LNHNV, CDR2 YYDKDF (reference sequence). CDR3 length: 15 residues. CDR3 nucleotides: TGTGCCACCAGCAGAGATAAAAGGTTGGCCTCCGAGCAGTACTTC. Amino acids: CATSRDKRLASEQYF. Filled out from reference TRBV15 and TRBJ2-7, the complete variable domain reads DAMVIQNPRYQVTQFGKPVTLSCSQTLNHNVMYWYQQKSSQAPKLLFHYYDKDFNNEADTPDNFQSRRPNTSFCFLDIRSPGLGDTAMYLCATSRDKRLASEQYFGPGTRLTVT.

DNA of the CDR3: TGTGCCAGCAGTCAAGCGGGCACAGATACGCAGTATTTT. It translates to CASSQAGTDTQYF. The chain joins TRBV6-4 to TRBJ2-3; maybe TRBD2 (5 bases). This CDR3 is built from 13 residues. Per the germline V gene, CDR1 is MRHNA and CDR2 is SNTAGT. With 5 bases removed from V and 1 base from J, the gap between germline ends came to 7 bases.

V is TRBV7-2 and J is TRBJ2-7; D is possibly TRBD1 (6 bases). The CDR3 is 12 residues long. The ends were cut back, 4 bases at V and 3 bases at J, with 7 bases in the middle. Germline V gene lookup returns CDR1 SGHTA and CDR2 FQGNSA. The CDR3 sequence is CASSSRGYEQYF. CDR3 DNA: TGTGCCAGCAGCTCCAGGGGCTACGAGCAGTACTTC.

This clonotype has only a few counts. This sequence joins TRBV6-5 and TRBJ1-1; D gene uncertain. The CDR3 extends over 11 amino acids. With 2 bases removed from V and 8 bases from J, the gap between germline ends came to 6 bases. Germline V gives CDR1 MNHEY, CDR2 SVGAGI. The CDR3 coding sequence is TGTGCCAGCAGTTACCGGGAAGAAGCTTTCTTT. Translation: CASSYREEAFF.